These 29 T cell receptor beta chains came from one sample sequenced in a study of CD8 T cells in Susac syndrome. It was with random hexamers that 0.5 to 1 ug RNA was reverse transcribed. TCRdb re-analysed the immunoSEQ multiplex PCR reads in MiXCR, keeping a single row per CDR3 protein. The repertoire holds about 140,000 distinct CDR3 sequences, with approximately 95% as singletons. The sample taken for sequencing was CD4+ T cells from PBMCs. These receptors were obtained from a human donor with multiple sclerosis.

CDR3 DNA: TGTGCCAGCAGCGTAGGTACGACCACCTACAATGAGCAGTTCTTC. As protein: CASSVGTTTYNEQFF. This chain uses TRBV9 with TRBJ2-1; D remains ambiguous. Trimming cost V 0 bases and J 2 bases, with 9 bases left between them. The CDR3 sequence is 15 residues long. The germline gives CDR1 SGDLS, CDR2 YYNGEE.

The CDR3 loop is CSASGLAGGQETQYF. In DNA, the CDR3 is TGCAGTGCCTCCGGACTAGCGGGAGGGCAAGAGACCCAGTACTTC. The genes are TRBV20-1 and TRBJ2-5, with 15 bases that match TRBD2. Unmatched junction bases numbered 4, after V lost 6 bases and J lost 2 bases. The germline gives CDR1 DFQATT, CDR2 SNEGSKA (reference sequence). The CDR3 covers 15 residues.

In its sample, this clonotype was seen a few times. This chain links TRBV7-2 with TRBJ2-3; D call uncertain. Trimming shortened V by 3 bases and J by 3 bases, and 7 bases separated the two germline ends. This CDR3 is 13 amino acids long. Germline CDR1 SGHTA, CDR2 FQGNSA. Here the CDR3 reads CASSLKSTDTQYF. CDR3 in DNA: TGTGCCAGCAGCTTGAAGTCGACAGATACGCAGTATTTT. Looking up the rest from reference TRBV7-2 and TRBJ2-3 gives the full variable domain: GAGVSQSPSNKVTEKGKDVELRCDPISGHTALYWYRQSLGQGLEFLIYFQGNSAPDKSGLPSDRFSAERTGGSVSTLTIQRTQQEDSAVYLCASSLKSTDTQYFGPGTRLTVL.

The chain links TRBV30 to TRBJ2-1, with 7 bases fitting TRBD1. CDR3 length: 17 residues. The trim removed 3 bases at V and 5 bases at J, leaving 16 bases unmatched. The germline CDR1 and CDR2 sequences are GTSNPN and SVGIG (reference sequence). The CDR3, as DNA: TGTGCCTGGAGCATTCGGACAGGTGGGGTTGCTAACAATGAGCAGTTCTTC. Protein: CAWSIRTGGVANNEQFF.

The chain links TRBV12-5 to TRBJ2-7; 8 bases map to TRBD1. Germline V lookup: CDR1 LGHNT, CDR2 FRNRAP. The trim removed 5 bases at V and 3 bases at J, leaving 6 bases unmatched. This CDR3 comprises 14 residues. The CDR3 nucleotides are TGTGCTAGTGGTCCCAGGGGGCGGCGCTACGAGCAGTACTTC. It encodes CASGPRGRRYEQYF. The variable domain in full, with the rest retrieved from reference TRBV12-5 and TRBJ2-7, is DARVTQTPRHKVTEMGQEVTMRCQPILGHNTVFWYRQTMMQGLELLAYFRNRAPLDDSGMPKDRFSAEMPDATLATLKIQPSEPRDSAVYFCASGPRGRRYEQYFGPGTRLTVT.

The V call is TRBV30, the J call TRBJ1-1; no definite D call. The germline V gene encodes CDR1 GTSNPN and CDR2 SVGIG (reference sequence). With 7 bases removed from V and 2 bases from J, the gap between germline ends came to 8 bases. This CDR3 is built from 11 residues. The CDR3 region has the DNA TGTGCCTCCCTAATAAACACTGAAGCTTTCTTT. Translated: CASLINTEAFF. The full variable domain, its missing parts supplied by reference TRBV30 and TRBJ1-1, is SQTIHQWPATLVQPVGSPLSLECTVEGTSNPNLYWYRQAAGRGLQLLFYSVGIGQISSEVPQNLSASRPQDRQFILSSKKLLLSDSGFYLCASLINTEAFFGQGTRLTVV.

DNA for the CDR3: TGTGCCAGCAGCCAAGGAGCTAGCGGGCGATACGAGCAGTACTTC. Translated, it gives CASSQGASGRYEQYF. This chain uses TRBV3-1 with TRBJ2-7, with 8 bases aligning to TRBD2. V trimming: 1 base; J trimming: 4 bases; junction bases outside the gene matches: 6. This CDR3 is 15 amino acids long. CDR1 and CDR2 (germline): LGHDT, YNNKEL (reference sequence).

The chain combines TRBV9 with TRBJ2-3; the D gene is possibly TRBD2 (6 bases). The germline V gene has CDR1 SGDLS and CDR2 YYNGEE. CDR3 size: 16 residues. Trimming removed 0 bases from V and 3 bases from J, with 14 bases in between. CDR3 sequence reads: CASSVGSGLGTDTQYF. DNA for the CDR3: TGTGCCAGCAGCGTAGGGAGCGGGTTGGGGACAGATACGCAGTATTTT. The full variable domain, with the rest looked up from reference TRBV9 and TRBJ2-3, is DSGVTQTPKHLITATGQRVTLRCSPRSGDLSVYWYQQSLDQGLQFLIQYYNGEERAKGNILERFSAQQFPDLHSELNLSSLELGDSALYFCASSVGSGLGTDTQYFGPGTRLTVL.

The genes are TRBV30 and TRBJ1-1, with no clear D. Germline V CDR1 and CDR2: GTSNPN, SVGIG (reference sequence). This CDR3 contains 11 residues. The CDR3 is CAGRRNTEAFF. The CDR3 nucleotides read TGTGCAGGACGGAGGAACACTGAAGCTTTCTTT.

The CDR3, as DNA: TGTGCCAGCAGCCGCGGGACAGTAAACTATGGCTACACCTTC. Amino acids: CASSRGTVNYGYTF. The V and J genes are TRBV7-9 and TRBJ1-2; TRBD1 aligns across 7 bases. Germline V gene lookup returns CDR1 SEHNR and CDR2 FQNEAQ (reference sequence). The CDR3 spans 14 residues. With 5 bases clipped from V and 2 bases from J, the junction kept 5 bases outside the gene matches.

V is TRBV3-1 and J is TRBJ2-7; D may be TRBD1 or TRBD2 (6 bases each). The V and J ends lost 4 bases and 6 bases respectively, with 7 bases between them. The germline CDR1 and CDR2 sequences are LGHDT and YNNKEL (reference sequence). This CDR3 comprises 11 residues. The CDR3 here is CASSRGAEQYF. The CDR3 DNA sequence: TGTGCCAGCAGCCGGGGGGCCGAGCAGTACTTC.

This clonotype turned up a few times. The chain carries TRBV15 and TRBJ1-5; the D is unclear. The V gene lost 0 bases and the J gene lost 3 bases, with 12 bases spanning the gap. The CDR3 has 16 residues. Germline CDR1 is LNHNV and CDR2 is YYDKDF (reference sequence). The CDR3 region is CATSRDRAGLNQPQHF. The CDR3 coding sequence is TGTGCCACCAGCAGAGATCGTGCAGGCCTCAATCAGCCCCAGCATTTT.

The chain joins TRBV29-1 to TRBJ2-7, with D perhaps being TRBD1 or TRBD2 (5 bases each). V was trimmed by 7 bases and J by 1 base, leaving 14 bases between them. Germline loops: CDR1 SQVTM, CDR2 ANQGSEA. The CDR3 runs 13 residues. The chain's CDR3 is CSAGTPTSYEQYF. CDR3 bases: TGCAGCGCTGGGACCCCCACATCCTACGAGCAGTACTTC.

V and J are TRBV3-1 and TRBJ1-3; TRBD1 matches 10 bases. Germline V gives CDR1 LGHDT, CDR2 YNNKEL (reference sequence). Trimming removed 1 base from V and 0 bases from J; junction bases left unmatched: 9. The CDR3 is 19 amino acids. Here the CDR3 reads CASSQARTGGTTSGNTIYF. The CDR3 coding sequence is TGTGCCAGCAGCCAAGCCAGGACAGGGGGAACAACCTCTGGAAACACCATATATTTT.

The V gene is TRBV6-4, the J gene TRBJ1-1; 7 bases match TRBD1. The ends lost 4 bases at V and 5 bases at J; junction bases unmatched: 7. The CDR3 is made up of 14 amino acids. Per germline, CDR1 MRHNA and CDR2 SNTAGT. For the CDR3, the DNA is TGTGCCAGCAGTGCGACAGGGCGGGGGACTGAAGCTTTCTTT. Translating it yields CASSATGRGTEAFF.

CDR3 sequence reads: CASSPVLHEQYF. The CDR3 nucleotides read TGCGCCAGCAGCCCCGTCCTCCACGAGCAGTACTTC. This chain links TRBV5-1 with TRBJ2-7; D not certain. The V gene lost 4 bases and the J gene lost 5 bases, with 10 bases spanning the gap. Germline V gives CDR1 SGHRS, CDR2 YFSETQ. CDR3 length: 12 amino acids.

V and J are TRBV20-1 and TRBJ2-7, with 9 nucleotides matching TRBD1. Trimming took 6 bases from V and 3 from J; bases not matched to a gene: 12. Germline V gene data show CDR1 as DFQATT and CDR2 as SNEGSKA (reference sequence). The CDR3 totals 15 residues. DNA of the CDR3: TGCAGTGCCCAGGGAGCGGGACAGGGTCACTACGAGCAGTACTTC. This translates into CSAQGAGQGHYEQYF.

The chain links TRBV2 to TRBJ2-3; 7 positions agree with TRBD1. Germline lookup yields CDR1 SNHLY and CDR2 FYNNEI. CDR3 length equals 15 residues. The V gene end was trimmed by 4 bases and the J gene end by 3 bases; junction bases not matched to a gene: 7. Here the CDR3 DNA reads TGTGCCAGCAGTGTTGCAGGGGGTCGTACAGATACGCAGTATTTT. The encoded protein is CASSVAGGRTDTQYF.

The V call is TRBV6-1, the J call TRBJ2-7; D perhaps matches TRBD2 (5 bases). The V gene lost 2 bases and the J gene lost 2 bases, with 10 bases spanning the gap. This CDR3 spans 14 amino acids. CDR1 and CDR2 from the germline V gene are MNHNS and SASEGT. In DNA form, the CDR3 reads TGTGCCAGCAGTGAAAGTGCGGGTACCTACGAGCAGTACTTC. Residues: CASSESAGTYEQYF.

The rearrangement links TRBV20-1 to TRBJ2-5; either TRBD1 or TRBD2 may fit D (6 bases each). Trimming removed 5 bases from V and 5 bases from J, with 15 bases in between. From germline, CDR1 is DFQATT and CDR2 SNEGSKA (reference sequence). The CDR3 sequence is 13 residues long. Here the CDR3 DNA reads TGCAGTGCTGGAGGGGGAAGACAGGAGACCCAGTACTTC. It is translated as CSAGGGRQETQYF.

The V and J genes are TRBV2 and TRBJ2-3, with D hard to call. CDR1 is SNHLY and CDR2 is FYNNEI in the germline V gene. This CDR3 is 11 amino acids long. V dropped 8 bases and J dropped 3 bases, with 6 bases sitting between them. CDR3: CASGETDTQYF. The CDR3 nucleotides are TGTGCCAGCGGGGAAACAGATACGCAGTATTTT.

The V gene is TRBV27, the J gene TRBJ2-3; 10 bases are a match to TRBD1. The CDR3 has 14 residues. Looked up from germline, CDR1 is MNHEY and CDR2 is SMNVEV (reference sequence). Trimming cost V 2 bases and J 5 bases; bases outside gene matches: 1. CDR3 DNA sequence: TGTGCCAGCAGTTTAGACAGGGGGCGAGATACGCAGTATTTT. Translated, it gives CASSLDRGRDTQYF.

V gene TRBV24-1 combines with J gene TRBJ1-5; D may be TRBD1 (6 bases). The CDR3 totals 12 residues. Germline CDR1 and CDR2: KGHDR and SFDVKD. V lost 6 bases, J lost 4 bases, and 6 bases lay in between. The CDR3, as DNA: TGTGCCACCAGTACAGGGAATCAGCCCCAGCATTTT. It is translated as CATSTGNQPQHF.

The chain combines TRBV5-4 with TRBJ2-3, with TRBD2 identical over 14 bases. J was trimmed by 5 bases and V by 4 bases; bases with no gene match: 6. The CDR3 is made up of 16 amino acids. Germline CDR1 reads SGHNT; CDR2 reads YYREEE (reference sequence). The DNA for the CDR3 is TGTGCCAGCAGCCTGGGACTAGCGGGGGTACAAGATACGCAGTATTTT. Its protein product is CASSLGLAGVQDTQYF.

This clonotype was found once. The chain employs TRBV29-1 and TRBJ2-7; 10 bases map to TRBD1. CDR1 is SQVTM and CDR2 is ANQGSEA in the germline V gene. The CDR3 is 14 residues long. Unmatched junction bases numbered 7, after V lost 6 bases and J lost 2 bases. CDR3: CSVTPGQGTYEQYF. CDR3 DNA sequence: TGCAGCGTCACTCCGGGACAGGGGACCTACGAGCAGTACTTC.

V gene TRBV6-2 or TRBV6-3 combines with J gene TRBJ1-2, with 10 bases aligning to TRBD1. The V and J ends lost 0 bases and 7 bases, in that order; junction bases with no gene match: 5. CDR3 size: 15 residues. Germline-derived CDR1 and CDR2 are MNHEY and SVGEGT. The CDR3 region is CASSYSGQGGSGYTF. DNA of the CDR3: TGTGCCAGCAGTTACTCTGGACAGGGGGGAAGTGGCTACACCTTC.

V usage is TRBV30 and J usage is TRBJ1-4; 9 positions match TRBD1. V lost 4 bases and J lost 6; bases outside the gene matches: 3. Germline-derived CDR1 and CDR2 are GTSNPN and SVGIG (reference sequence). This CDR3 is built from 13 residues. CDR3 loop: CAWKRTGDEKLFF. CDR3 nucleotide sequence: TGTGCCTGGAAGAGGACAGGGGATGAAAAACTGTTTTTT.

V usage is TRBV3-1 and J usage is TRBJ2-6; D uncertain. Between the trimmed V and J ends, which lost 6 bases and 0 bases, there was a span of 3 bases. CDR3 length: 13 residues. Germline CDR1 reads LGHDT; CDR2 reads YNNKEL (reference sequence). The DNA for the CDR3 is TGTGCCAGCAGGGCCTCTGGGGCCAACGTCCTGACTTTC. Translation: CASRASGANVLTF.

The chain employs TRBV13 and TRBJ2-3, with 7 bases fitting TRBD1. CDR3 length equals 15 residues. The germline V gene encodes CDR1 PRHDT and CDR2 FYEKMQ (reference sequence). V was pared by 5 bases and J by 2 bases, with 7 bases of the junction left unmatched. The CDR3 DNA reads TGTGCCAGCAGCGGATCCGGACAGGACACAGATACGCAGTATTTT. Its translation is CASSGSGQDTDTQYF. The variable domain in full, completed from reference TRBV13 and TRBJ2-3, reads AAGVIQSPRHLIKEKRETATLKCYPIPRHDTVYWYQQGPGQDPQFLISFYEKMQSDKGSIPDRFSAQQFSDYHSELNMSSLELGDSALYFCASSGSGQDTDTQYFGPGTRLTVL.